The 11 T cell receptor beta chains listed next were all sequenced from one sample in a study of shared clonotypes between healthy human individuals. Some clones are missing from TCRdb's copy, which holds only in-frame ones; the method was immunoSEQ multiplex PCR. Of about 2.4 million clones in the sample, over 85% are singletons; the top ten hold 0.36%. The sequenced sample was naive CD4+ T cells from PBMCs. Subset of the sample: CD45RA+ positively selected. The receptors shown here come from a man aged 18 to 29 in good health. Some clones in this sample may be carry-over from other donors' samples.

Note on this clone: In the same sample, other DNA sequences code for this CDR3. This rearrangement joins TRBV5-1 to TRBJ2-2; 11 bases align to TRBD2. Per germline, CDR1 SGHRS and CDR2 YFSETQ. The CDR3 has 16 amino acids. With 2 bases clipped from V and 2 bases from J, the junction kept 2 bases outside the gene matches. DNA of the CDR3: TGCGCCAGCAGCTTAACTAGCGGGAGAAACACCGGGGAGCTGTTTTTT. Protein product: CASSLTSGRNTGELFF.

The chain uses TRBV7-6 and TRBJ2-7; 8 bases fit TRBD1. This CDR3 region has 16 residues. Losses at the gene ends were 5 bases for V and 3 bases for J; bases not matched to a gene: 12. Germline V gene lookup returns CDR1 SGHVS and CDR2 FNYEAQ. The CDR3 DNA sequence: TGTGCCAGCAGCCCCAGGGGGCGGGGCGTTTTCTACGAGCAGTACTTC. As protein: CASSPRGRGVFYEQYF.

The V call is TRBV6-1, the J call TRBJ1-1, with 9 bases fitting TRBD1. The J segment lost 2 bases and the V segment lost 7 bases, leaving 8 bases of the junction unmatched. The CDR3 runs 15 residues. Per germline, CDR1 MNHNS and CDR2 SASEGT. Here the CDR3 reads CASNTGQGTNTEAFF. CDR3 sequence (DNA): TGTGCCAGCAACACGGGACAGGGAACTAACACTGAAGCTTTCTTT.

The gene calls are TRBV18 and TRBJ2-7; D remains ambiguous. The ends were cut back, 6 bases at V and 4 bases at J, with 13 bases in the middle. Germline V gene lookup returns CDR1 KGHSH and CDR2 LQKENI. This CDR3 region has 13 residues. CDR3 sequence (DNA): TGTGCCAGCTCTCCCCAGGCCCTGTACGAGCAGTACTTC. This sequence encodes CASSPQALYEQYF.

V and J are TRBV5-1 and TRBJ2-5, with 11 positions matching TRBD1. Germline CDR1 SGHRS, CDR2 YFSETQ. This CDR3 contains 16 residues. V lost 0 bases and J lost 5; bases outside the gene matches: 6. The CDR3: CASSLGTGGAEETQYF. In DNA form, the CDR3 reads TGCGCCAGCAGCTTGGGGACAGGGGGCGCGGAGGAGACCCAGTACTTC.

The chain links TRBV5-1 to TRBJ2-1; perhaps TRBD1 as D (6 bases). The CDR3 is 16 amino acids. Germline V lookup: CDR1 SGHRS, CDR2 YFSETQ. V lost 0 bases, J lost 0 bases, and 10 bases lay in between. This CDR3 is CASSLVGTNSYNEQFF. Here the CDR3 DNA reads TGCGCCAGCAGCTTGGTTGGGACAAACTCCTACAATGAGCAGTTCTTC.

The genes are TRBV19 and TRBJ1-1; D remains ambiguous. The V end lost 5 bases, the J end lost 3 bases, and 19 bases lay between the germline ends. The CDR3 is 16 amino acids. Germline V CDR1 and CDR2: LNHDA, SQIVND (reference sequence). CDR3 residues: CASSDWTLRGYTEAFF. In DNA, the CDR3 is TGTGCCAGTAGTGATTGGACTCTTCGGGGTTACACTGAAGCTTTCTTT. Based on the CDR3 plus reference TRBV19 and TRBJ1-1, the full variable domain is DGGITQSPKYLFRKEGQNVTLSCEQNLNHDAMYWYRQDPGQGLRLIYYSQIVNDFQKGDIAEGYSVSREKKESFPLTVTSAQKNPTAFYLCASSDWTLRGYTEAFFGQGTRLTVV.

V and J are TRBV9 and TRBJ2-3; 7 bases match TRBD2. The V gene's germline CDR1 is SGDLS and CDR2 YYNGEE. With V trimmed by 0 bases and J by 6 bases, 7 bases remained unmatched. The CDR3 has 15 amino acids. The CDR3 DNA sequence: TGTGCCAGCAGCGTAGGGAGGGCGGGAGAGGATACGCAGTATTTT. This encodes CASSVGRAGEDTQYF. Together with reference TRBV9 and TRBJ2-3, the CDR3 gives the full variable domain: DSGVTQTPKHLITATGQRVTLRCSPRSGDLSVYWYQQSLDQGLQFLIQYYNGEERAKGNILERFSAQQFPDLHSELNLSSLELGDSALYFCASSVGRAGEDTQYFGPGTRLTVL.

The chain couples TRBV19 to TRBJ1-2; possibly TRBD1 for D (5 bases). V lost 3 bases and J 4 bases, leaving 15 bases between the germline ends. The CDR3 runs to 15 residues. Germline values: CDR1 LNHDA, CDR2 SQIVND (reference sequence). For the CDR3, the DNA is TGTGCCAGTAGTATGGGGGACGGAAGTGGCTATGGCTACACCTTC. Its protein product is CASSMGDGSGYGYTF.

The CDR3 DNA sequence: TGTGCCTGGAATCCCTACGCCCCCGGGGAGCTGTTTTTT. Translated, it gives CAWNPYAPGELFF. V is TRBV30 and J is TRBJ2-2, with D uncertain. The ends were cut back, 4 bases at V and 6 bases at J, with 12 bases in the middle. The CDR3 has 13 residues. Per germline, CDR1 GTSNPN and CDR2 SVGIG (reference sequence).

This chain joins TRBV27 and TRBJ1-4, with D possibly matching TRBD1 (5 bases). The length of the CDR3 is 13 residues. V was clipped by 5 bases and J by 5 bases, with 9 bases between them. Germline V gives CDR1 MNHEY, CDR2 SMNVEV (reference sequence). Here the CDR3 reads CASSAQENEKLFF. CDR3 nucleotides: TGTGCCAGCAGTGCACAGGAGAATGAAAAACTGTTTTTT.